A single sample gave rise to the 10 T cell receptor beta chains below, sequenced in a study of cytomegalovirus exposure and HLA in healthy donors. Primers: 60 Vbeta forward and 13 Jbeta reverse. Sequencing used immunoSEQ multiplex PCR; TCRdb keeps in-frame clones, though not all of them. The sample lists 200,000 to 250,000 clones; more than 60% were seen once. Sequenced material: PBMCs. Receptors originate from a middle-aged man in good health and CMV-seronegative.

In DNA, the CDR3 is TGTGCCAGTAGTGGTACAGGGTGGGGGAACACTGAAGCTTTCTTT. Translated, it gives CASSGTGWGNTEAFF. V and J are TRBV19 and TRBJ1-1, with D perhaps TRBD1 (6 bases). Per the germline V gene, CDR1 is LNHDA and CDR2 is SQIVND (reference sequence). CDR3 length: 15 residues. The V end lost 5 bases, the J end lost 1 base, and 14 bases lay between the germline ends.

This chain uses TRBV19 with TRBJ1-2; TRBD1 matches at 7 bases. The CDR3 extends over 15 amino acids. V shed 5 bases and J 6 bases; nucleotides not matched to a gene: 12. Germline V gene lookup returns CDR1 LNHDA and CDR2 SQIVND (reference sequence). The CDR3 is CASSSWTGRSDGYTF. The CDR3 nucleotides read TGTGCCAGTAGTTCCTGGACAGGCCGCTCGGATGGCTACACCTTC.

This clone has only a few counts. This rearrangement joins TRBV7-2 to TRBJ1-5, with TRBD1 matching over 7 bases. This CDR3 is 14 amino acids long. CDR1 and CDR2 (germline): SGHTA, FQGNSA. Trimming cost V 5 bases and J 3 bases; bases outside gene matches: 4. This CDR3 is CASSRGTVNQPQHF. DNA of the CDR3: TGTGCCAGCAGCCGCGGGACAGTCAATCAGCCCCAGCATTTT.

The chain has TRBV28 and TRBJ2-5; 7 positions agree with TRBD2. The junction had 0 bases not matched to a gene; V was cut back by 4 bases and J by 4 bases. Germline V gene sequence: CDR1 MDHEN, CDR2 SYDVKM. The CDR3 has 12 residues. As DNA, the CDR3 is TGTGCCAGCAGTTCGGGGGGAGAGACCCAGTACTTC. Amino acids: CASSSGGETQYF.

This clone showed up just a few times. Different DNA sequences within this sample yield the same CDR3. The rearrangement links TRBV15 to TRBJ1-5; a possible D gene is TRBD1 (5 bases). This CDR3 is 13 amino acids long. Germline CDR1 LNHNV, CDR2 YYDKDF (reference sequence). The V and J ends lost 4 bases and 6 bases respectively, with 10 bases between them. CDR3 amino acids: CATSTQGSQPQHF. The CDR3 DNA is TGTGCCACCAGCACCCAGGGTTCTCAGCCCCAGCATTTT. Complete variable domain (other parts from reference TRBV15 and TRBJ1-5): DAMVIQNPRYQVTQFGKPVTLSCSQTLNHNVMYWYQQKSSQAPKLLFHYYDKDFNNEADTPDNFQSRRPNTSFCFLDIRSPGLGDTAMYLCATSTQGSQPQHFGDGTRLSIL.

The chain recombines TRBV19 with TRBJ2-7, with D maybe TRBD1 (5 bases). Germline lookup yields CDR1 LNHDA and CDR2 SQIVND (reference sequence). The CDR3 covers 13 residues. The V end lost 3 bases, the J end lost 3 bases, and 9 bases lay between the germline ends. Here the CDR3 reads CASSIQGNYEQYF. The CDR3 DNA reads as TGTGCCAGTAGTATTCAGGGAAACTACGAGCAGTACTTC. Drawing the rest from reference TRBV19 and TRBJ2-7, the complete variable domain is DGGITQSPKYLFRKEGQNVTLSCEQNLNHDAMYWYRQDPGQGLRLIYYSQIVNDFQKGDIAEGYSVSREKKESFPLTVTSAQKNPTAFYLCASSIQGNYEQYFGPGTRLTVT.

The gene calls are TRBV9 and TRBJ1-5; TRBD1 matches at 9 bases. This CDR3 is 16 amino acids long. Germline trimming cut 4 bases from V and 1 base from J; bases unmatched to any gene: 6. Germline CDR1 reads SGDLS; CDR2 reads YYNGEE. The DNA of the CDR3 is TGTGCCAGCAGCTCCGGGACAGGGAGAAGCAATCAGCCCCAGCATTTT. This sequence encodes CASSSGTGRSNQPQHF.

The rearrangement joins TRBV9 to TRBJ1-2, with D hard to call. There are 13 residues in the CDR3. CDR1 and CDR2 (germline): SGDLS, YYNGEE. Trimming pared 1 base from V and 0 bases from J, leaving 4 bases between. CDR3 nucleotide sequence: TGTGCCAGCAGCGTATCCGCTAACTATGGCTACACCTTC. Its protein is CASSVSANYGYTF.

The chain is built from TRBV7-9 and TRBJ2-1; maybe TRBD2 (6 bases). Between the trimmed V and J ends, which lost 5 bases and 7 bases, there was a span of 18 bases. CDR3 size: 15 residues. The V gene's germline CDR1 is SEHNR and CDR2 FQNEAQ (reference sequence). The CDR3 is CASSPGLGKPNEQFF. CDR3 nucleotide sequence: TGTGCCAGCAGCCCGGGACTTGGGAAACCTAATGAGCAGTTCTTC.

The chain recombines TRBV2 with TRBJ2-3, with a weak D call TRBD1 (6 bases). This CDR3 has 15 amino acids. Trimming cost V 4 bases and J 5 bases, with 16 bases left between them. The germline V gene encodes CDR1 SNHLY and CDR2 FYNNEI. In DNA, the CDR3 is TGTGCCAGCAGTGGGGGGCTAGGTGCAGTAGATACGCAGTATTTT. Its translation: CASSGGLGAVDTQYF. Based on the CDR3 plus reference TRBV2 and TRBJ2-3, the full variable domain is EPEVTQTPSHQVTQMGQEVILRCVPISNHLYFYWYRQILGQKVEFLVSFYNNEISEKSEIFDDQFSVERPDGSNFTLKIRSTKLEDSAMYFCASSGGLGAVDTQYFGPGTRLTVL.